Listed here is a single T cell receptor (beta chain). What it recognizes is unknown. The data belong to a study of cytomegalovirus exposure and HLA in healthy donors. Study-level information: Early on, a data release was issued that held some 85 million unique TCRs from HLA-typed donors.

PCR amplification relied on 60 Vbeta primers (plus 13 Jbeta primers). This table comes from immunoSEQ multiplex PCR, and its TCRdb copy is limited to in-frame clones, with some not included. The table has some 130,000 clones, roughly 79% seen once; the top ten hold 3.1%. The study's findings and limits: Through in vitro validation, three CMV-associated chains were shown to be specific for CMV antigens. A missense variant in DCLRE1C was later tied to TCR beta V- and J-gene trimming.

The TCR originated in a young man in good health and CMV-seronegative. The sample consisted of PBMCs.

Written as DNA, the CDR3 is TGTGCCTGGAGTATGGTAGCGGGGGGGTTGGGTGAGACCCAGTACTTC. Its translation: CAWSMVAGGLGETQYF. V and J are TRBV30 and TRBJ2-5; 11 bases map to TRBD2. The J segment lost 5 bases and the V segment lost 2 bases, leaving 10 bases of the junction unmatched. CDR1 is GTSNPN and CDR2 is SVGIG in the germline V gene (reference sequence). CDR3 length equals 16 residues.